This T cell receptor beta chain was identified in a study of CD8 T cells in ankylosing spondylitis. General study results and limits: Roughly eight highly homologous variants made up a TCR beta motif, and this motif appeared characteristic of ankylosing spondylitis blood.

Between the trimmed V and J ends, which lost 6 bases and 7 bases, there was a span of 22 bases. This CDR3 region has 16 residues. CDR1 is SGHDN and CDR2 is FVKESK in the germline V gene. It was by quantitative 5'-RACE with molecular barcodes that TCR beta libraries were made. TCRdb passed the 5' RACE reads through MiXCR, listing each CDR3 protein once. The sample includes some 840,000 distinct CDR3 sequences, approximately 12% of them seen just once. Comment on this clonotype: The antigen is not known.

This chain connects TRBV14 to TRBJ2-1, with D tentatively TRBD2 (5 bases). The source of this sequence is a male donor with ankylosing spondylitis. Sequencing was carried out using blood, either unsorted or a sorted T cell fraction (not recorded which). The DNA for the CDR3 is TGTGCCAGCAGTGCCCTTTGGCTAGGGAGTTCGAATGAGCAGTTCTTC. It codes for CASSALWLGSSNEQFF.